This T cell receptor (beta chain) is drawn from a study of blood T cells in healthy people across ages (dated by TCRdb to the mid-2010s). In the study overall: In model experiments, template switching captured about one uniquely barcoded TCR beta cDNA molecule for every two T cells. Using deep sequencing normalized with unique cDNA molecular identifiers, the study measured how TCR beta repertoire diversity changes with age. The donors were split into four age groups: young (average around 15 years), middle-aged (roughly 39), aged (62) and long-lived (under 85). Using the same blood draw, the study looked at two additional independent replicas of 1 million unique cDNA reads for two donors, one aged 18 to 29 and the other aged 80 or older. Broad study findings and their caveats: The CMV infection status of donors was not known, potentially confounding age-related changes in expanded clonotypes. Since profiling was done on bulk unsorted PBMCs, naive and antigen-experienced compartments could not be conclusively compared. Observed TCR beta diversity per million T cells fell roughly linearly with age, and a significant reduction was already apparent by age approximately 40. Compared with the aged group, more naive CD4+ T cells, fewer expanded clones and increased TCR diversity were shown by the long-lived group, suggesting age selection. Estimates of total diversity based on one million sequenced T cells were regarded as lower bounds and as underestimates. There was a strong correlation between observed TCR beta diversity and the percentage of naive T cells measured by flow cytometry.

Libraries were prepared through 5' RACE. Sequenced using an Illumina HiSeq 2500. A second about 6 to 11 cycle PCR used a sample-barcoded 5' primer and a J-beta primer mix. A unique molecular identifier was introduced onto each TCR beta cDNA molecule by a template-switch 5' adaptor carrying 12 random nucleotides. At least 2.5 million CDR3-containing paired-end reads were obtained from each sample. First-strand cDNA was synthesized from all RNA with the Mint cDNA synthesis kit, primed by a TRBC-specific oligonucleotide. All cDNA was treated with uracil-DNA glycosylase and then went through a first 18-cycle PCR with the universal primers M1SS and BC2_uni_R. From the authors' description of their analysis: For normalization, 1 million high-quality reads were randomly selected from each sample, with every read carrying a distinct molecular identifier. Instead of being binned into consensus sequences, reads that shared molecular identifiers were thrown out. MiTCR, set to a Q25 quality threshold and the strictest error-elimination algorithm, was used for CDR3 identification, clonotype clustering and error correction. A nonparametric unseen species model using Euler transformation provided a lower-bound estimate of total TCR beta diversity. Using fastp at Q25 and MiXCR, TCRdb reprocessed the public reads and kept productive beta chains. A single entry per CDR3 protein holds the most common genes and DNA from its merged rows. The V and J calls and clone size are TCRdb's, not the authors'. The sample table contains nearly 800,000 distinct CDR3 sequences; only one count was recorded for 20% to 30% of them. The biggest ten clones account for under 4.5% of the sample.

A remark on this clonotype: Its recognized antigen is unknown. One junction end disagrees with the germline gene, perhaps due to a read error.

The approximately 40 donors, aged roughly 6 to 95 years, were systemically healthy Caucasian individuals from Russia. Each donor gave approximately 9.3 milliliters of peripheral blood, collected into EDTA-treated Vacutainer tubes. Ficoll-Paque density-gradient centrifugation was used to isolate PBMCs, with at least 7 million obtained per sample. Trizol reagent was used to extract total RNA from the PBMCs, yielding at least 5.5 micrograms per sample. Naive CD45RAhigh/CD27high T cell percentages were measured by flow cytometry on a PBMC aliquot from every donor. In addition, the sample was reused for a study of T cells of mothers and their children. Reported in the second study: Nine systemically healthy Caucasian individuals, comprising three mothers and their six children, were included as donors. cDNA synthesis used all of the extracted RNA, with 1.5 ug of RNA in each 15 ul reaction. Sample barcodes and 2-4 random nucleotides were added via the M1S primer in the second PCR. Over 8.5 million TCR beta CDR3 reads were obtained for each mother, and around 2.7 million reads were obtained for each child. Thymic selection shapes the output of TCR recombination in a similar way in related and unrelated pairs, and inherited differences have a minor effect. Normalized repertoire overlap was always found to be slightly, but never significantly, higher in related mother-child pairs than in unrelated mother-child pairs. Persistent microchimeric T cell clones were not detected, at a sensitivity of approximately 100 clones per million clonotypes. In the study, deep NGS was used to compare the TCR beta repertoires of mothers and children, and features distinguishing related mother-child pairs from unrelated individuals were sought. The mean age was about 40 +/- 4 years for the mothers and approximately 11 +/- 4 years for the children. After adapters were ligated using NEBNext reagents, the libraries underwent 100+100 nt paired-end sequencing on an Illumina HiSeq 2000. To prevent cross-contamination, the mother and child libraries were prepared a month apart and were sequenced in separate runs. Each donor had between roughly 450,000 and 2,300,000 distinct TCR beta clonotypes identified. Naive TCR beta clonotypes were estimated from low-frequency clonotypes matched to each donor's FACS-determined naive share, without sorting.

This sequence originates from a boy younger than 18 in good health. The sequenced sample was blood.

In nucleotides, the sequence is TGCGCCAGCAGCCGACCAGCGGGAAGGGTTAATGCGCAGTTCTTC. Its protein is CASSRPAGRVNAQFF. The V gene is TRBV5-1 and the J gene is TRBJ2-1, with TRBD2 matching 7 junction bases. The germline V gene specifies SGHRS as CDR1 and YFSETQ as CDR2. The CDR3 holds 15 amino acids from the cysteine to the phenylalanine. Only the CDR3 DNA is retained, 45 bases long and in frame from the first base.